What follows are 8 T cell receptor beta chains derived from one specimen sequenced in a study of cytomegalovirus exposure and HLA in healthy donors. Amplification used 60 Vbeta primers and 13 Jbeta primers. Method: immunoSEQ multiplex PCR; TCRdb's copy keeps in-frame clones and lacks some. The table includes 120,000 or so clones, more than 70% detected once. The sequenced sample consisted of PBMCs. The receptors originated from a woman aged 55-75 years in good health and CMV-seropositive.

This clone was seen a few times. This rearrangement joins TRBV6-5 to TRBJ1-1, with 8 bases matching TRBD1. The CDR3 covers 13 residues. Germline V gene sequence: CDR1 MNHEY, CDR2 SVGAGI. V trimming: 6 bases; J trimming: 4 bases; junction bases outside the gene matches: 4. CDR3: CASRSTGGTEAFF. The CDR3 DNA follows: TGTGCCAGCAGATCTACAGGGGGCACTGAAGCTTTCTTT.

This clone was seen a single time. The CDR3 coding sequence is TGTGCCAGCAGCGGGGCGGGAGGCGCCCGTGGGGAGCAGTTCTTC. Translating gives CASSGAGGARGEQFF. The gene calls are TRBV9 and TRBJ2-1; the match to TRBD2 covers 8 bases. J gave up 10 bases and V 3 bases, and 12 bases lay outside the gene matches. Germline V lookup: CDR1 SGDLS, CDR2 YYNGEE. This CDR3 is built from 15 residues.

V gene TRBV9 combines with J gene TRBJ1-1; 8 nucleotides align to TRBD1. CDR1 is SGDLS, CDR2 YYNGEE, per germline. The CDR3 contains 14 residues. J gave up 6 bases and V 3 bases, and 7 bases lay outside the gene matches. The DNA of the CDR3 is TGTGCCAGCAGCGAAGGACAGGGTGGTTCTGAAGCTTTCTTT. As protein: CASSEGQGGSEAFF.

This clone has more than one count but fewer than ten. This same CDR3 is encoded by further DNA sequences in the sample. The rearrangement joins TRBV7-3 to TRBJ1-1; D is possibly TRBD1 (6 bases). The CDR3 sequence is 14 residues long. The V and J ends lost 5 bases and 4 bases respectively, with 14 bases between them. The V gene's germline CDR1 is SGHTA and CDR2 FQGTGA. CDR3 nucleotides: TGTGCCAGCAGCCGTACAGGGATGGGCACTGAAGCTTTCTTT. Translating gives CASSRTGMGTEAFF.

Remarks on this clone: One junction end does not reproduce the germline sequence, and a read error may be involved. The chain recombines TRBV7-9 with TRBJ2-1; D not resolved. CDR3 length equals 12 residues. Germline V gene lookup returns CDR1 SEHNR and CDR2 FQNEAQ (reference sequence). CDR3 nucleotides: TGTTCCAGCAGCTTAAATAACAATGAGCAGTTCTTC. Translated: CSSSLNNNEQFF.

The V and J genes are TRBV7-3 and TRBJ1-1, with 8 bases matching TRBD1. Germline V gene lookup returns CDR1 SGHTA and CDR2 FQGTGA. V lost 5 bases and J lost 2; bases outside the gene matches: 10. This CDR3 is built from 16 residues. CDR3 loop: CASSMGTGQANTEAFF. The CDR3 bases are TGTGCCAGCAGCATGGGGACGGGACAGGCAAACACTGAAGCTTTCTTT. Combining the CDR3 with reference TRBV7-3 and TRBJ1-1 gives the whole variable domain GAGVSQTPSNKVTEKGKYVELRCDPISGHTALYWYRQSLGQGPEFLIYFQGTGAADDSGLPNDRFFAVRPEGSVSTLKIQRTERGDSAVYLCASSMGTGQANTEAFFGQGTRLTVV.

The chain is built from TRBV30 and TRBJ2-5, with 11 nucleotides matching TRBD2. This CDR3 has 15 residues. The V gene's germline CDR1 is GTSNPN and CDR2 SVGIG (reference sequence). J was trimmed by 4 bases and V by 2 bases; bases with no gene match: 6. The CDR3 DNA reads as TGTGCCTGGAGTTCTAGCGGGAGGCGAGGAGAGACCCAGTACTTC. Its translation is CAWSSSGRRGETQYF.

V gene TRBV6-5 combines with J gene TRBJ2-1; D perhaps matches TRBD2 (6 bases). The V gene's germline CDR1 is MNHEY and CDR2 SVGAGI. With 0 bases removed from V and 6 bases from J, the gap between germline ends came to 12 bases. The CDR3 has 15 residues. The CDR3 here is CASSYSTSFSNEQFF. CDR3 nucleotides: TGTGCCAGCAGTTACTCGACTAGTTTTTCCAATGAGCAGTTCTTC.